These T cell receptor beta chains were read from a single sample in a study of blood T cell repertoires in COVID-19. The method was immunoSEQ multiplex PCR; TCRdb's version includes in-frame clones alone and lacks a portion of them. Of about 170,000 clones in the sample, 80% to 85% were seen once. Sequenced input: peripheral blood. The receptors shown here come from a man between 65 and 85 years old with active or convalescent COVID-19. Each CDR3 is given without its conserved first and last residue.

j_call: TRBJ2-5
v_call: TRBV7-9
cdr3_aa: ASSLGGGLAETQY

j_call: TRBJ2-6
v_call: TRBV5-4
cdr3_aa: ASSSPGGYSGANVLT

j_call: TRBJ1-1
v_call: TRBV5-5
cdr3_aa: ASSSTDRHPEAF

j_call: TRBJ2-2
v_call: TRBV2
cdr3_aa: ASISQGPTGELF

j_call: TRBJ2-1
v_call: TRBV29-1
cdr3_aa: SGHGPTRGYNEQF

j_call: TRBJ1-1
v_call: TRBV28
cdr3_aa: ASSSGITRAF

j_call: TRBJ1-2
v_call: TRBV18
cdr3_aa: ASSPRDSTNYGYT

j_call: TRBJ1-5
v_call: TRBV28
cdr3_aa: ASSLVRGNGPQH

j_call: TRBJ1-2
v_call: TRBV7-9
cdr3_aa: ASSPTKGYGYT

j_call: TRBJ2-1
v_call: TRBV24-1
cdr3_aa: ATSDGPLLVQF

j_call: TRBJ1-4
v_call: TRBV18
cdr3_aa: ASSPSVVGKLF

j_call: TRBJ1-5
v_call: TRBV14
cdr3_aa: ASSGRQPQH

j_call: TRBJ1-2
v_call: TRBV7-2
cdr3_aa: ASSLGGTGGANYGYT

j_call: TRBJ1-1
v_call: TRBV5-1
cdr3_aa: ASSYRPQGSGDTEAF

j_call: TRBJ1-2
v_call: TRBV27
cdr3_aa: ASRPPGGIYGYT

j_call: TRBJ1-2
v_call: TRBV4-3
cdr3_aa: ASSQDGALLGLGYT

j_call: TRBJ2-7
v_call: TRBV30
cdr3_aa: AWSVGASGGFREQY

j_call: TRBJ2-5
v_call: TRBV5-1
cdr3_aa: ASSYGQGFETQY

j_call: TRBJ1-2
v_call: TRBV5-1
cdr3_aa: ASSLSGIDAGYT

j_call: TRBJ2-7
v_call: TRBV6-2/TRBV6-3
cdr3_aa: ASSYGWSYEQY

j_call: TRBJ2-2
v_call: TRBV7-2
cdr3_aa: ASSLVGGTGELF

j_call: TRBJ1-2
v_call: TRBV9
cdr3_aa: ASSALSSNYGYT

j_call: TRBJ2-1
v_call: TRBV7-9
cdr3_aa: ASSLAALAGGRDEQF

j_call: TRBJ1-2
v_call: TRBV28
cdr3_aa: ASNRRGLPLGGGYT

j_call: TRBJ1-2
v_call: TRBV18
cdr3_aa: ASSPPGQGGYGYT

j_call: TRBJ2-3
v_call: TRBV29-1
cdr3_aa: SVEGGQGADTQY

j_call: TRBJ2-1
v_call: TRBV7-2
cdr3_aa: ASSLGLVWSGDEQF

j_call: TRBJ1-5
v_call: TRBV3-1/TRBV3-2
cdr3_aa: ASSLTGVNQPQH

j_call: TRBJ2-1
v_call: TRBV28
cdr3_aa: ASSLGASGSYEQF

j_call: TRBJ1-2
v_call: TRBV7-3
cdr3_aa: ASSLNGDGANYGYT

j_call: TRBJ2-2
v_call: TRBV27
cdr3_aa: ASSPYPGLAGTGELF

j_call: TRBJ1-1
v_call: TRBV7-8
cdr3_aa: ASTWGVSNTEAF

j_call: TRBJ1-1
v_call: TRBV10-1
cdr3_aa: ASRHNRGENTEAF

j_call: TRBJ2-1
v_call: TRBV5-4
cdr3_aa: ASSFPGTSRNEQF

j_call: TRBJ2-1
v_call: TRBV19
cdr3_aa: ASSVSADNEQF

j_call: TRBJ2-5
v_call: TRBV6-5
cdr3_aa: ASSYQGWETQY

j_call: TRBJ1-4
v_call: TRBV6-5
cdr3_aa: ASRGADEKLF

j_call: TRBJ2-7
v_call: TRBV11-3
cdr3_aa: ASSYAGTSYEQY

j_call: TRBJ1-4
v_call: TRBV29-1
cdr3_aa: SVGRTPNEKLF

j_call: TRBJ1-1
v_call: TRBV28
cdr3_aa: ASSFLRQAGDTEAF

j_call: TRBJ2-5
v_call: TRBV9
cdr3_aa: ASSSSRGGTQETQY

j_call: TRBJ2-5
v_call: TRBV7-9
cdr3_aa: ASSSGVRTSGGGETQY